The entry that follows covers one T cell receptor (beta chain) sequence. Its target is unknown. The sample originates from a study of T-cell memory formation after mild COVID-19. Study-level background: Among the donors, TCR clusters were largely specific to each donor.

Germline loops: CDR1 LGHNA, CDR2 YNFKEQ. This CDR3 spans 13 amino acids. V gave up 5 bases and J gave up 7 bases; unmatched junction bases: 2. Study results and caveats: Pre-infection memory harbored some responding clones, suggesting cross-reactive memory joined. Chiefly within CM and EM were the contracting CD4+ clones; CD8+ ones were within EMRA.

With constant-segment primers, 5'RACE yielded cDNA libraries of TCR alpha and TCR beta that carried sample barcodes and UMIs. TCRdb reanalysed the 5' RACE reads using MiXCR and keeps one entry per CDR3 protein. The sample includes about 290,000 distinct CDR3 sequences, roughly 15% seen only once; the top ten take 22%. Sequencing was carried out using PBMCs or a T cell subset sorted from them (not recorded which). The genes are TRBV4-2 and TRBJ1-4, with 9 positions matching TRBD1. The sequence was obtained from a man aged 18 to 29 who had mild COVID-19 (a few samples of this study predate the infection). Cell type and time point are not known. The CDR3, as DNA: TGTGCCAGCAGCGAGGGACAGGGTGAAAAACTGTTTTTT. Translated: CASSEGQGEKLFF.